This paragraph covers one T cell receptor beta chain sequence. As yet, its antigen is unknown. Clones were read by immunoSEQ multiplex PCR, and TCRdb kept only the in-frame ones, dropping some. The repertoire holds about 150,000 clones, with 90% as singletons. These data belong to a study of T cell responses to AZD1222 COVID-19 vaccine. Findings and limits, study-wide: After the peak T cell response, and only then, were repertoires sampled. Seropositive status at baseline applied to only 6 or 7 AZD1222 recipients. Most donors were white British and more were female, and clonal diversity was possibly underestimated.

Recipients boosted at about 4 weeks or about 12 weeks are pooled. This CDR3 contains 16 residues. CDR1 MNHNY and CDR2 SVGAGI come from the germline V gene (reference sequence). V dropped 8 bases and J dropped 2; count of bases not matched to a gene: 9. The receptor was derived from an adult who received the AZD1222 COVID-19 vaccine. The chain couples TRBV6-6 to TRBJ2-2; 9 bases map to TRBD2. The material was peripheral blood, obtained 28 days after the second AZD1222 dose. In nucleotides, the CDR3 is TGTGCCAGCTTCAGCAGACTAGCGGAAAACACCGGGGAGCTGTTTTTT. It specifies CASFSRLAENTGELFF.